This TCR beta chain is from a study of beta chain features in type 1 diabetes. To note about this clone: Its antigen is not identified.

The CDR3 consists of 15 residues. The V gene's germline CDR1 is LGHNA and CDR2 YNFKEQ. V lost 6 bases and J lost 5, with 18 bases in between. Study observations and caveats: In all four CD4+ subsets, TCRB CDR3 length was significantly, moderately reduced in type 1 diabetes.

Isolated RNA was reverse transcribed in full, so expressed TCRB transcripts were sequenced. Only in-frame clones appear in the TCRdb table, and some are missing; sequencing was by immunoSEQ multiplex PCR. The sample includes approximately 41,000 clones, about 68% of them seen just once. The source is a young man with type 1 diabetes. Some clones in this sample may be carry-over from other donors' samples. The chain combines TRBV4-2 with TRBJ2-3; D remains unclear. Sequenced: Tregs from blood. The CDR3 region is CASSHSTTTEDTQYF. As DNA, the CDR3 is TGTGCCAGCAGTCACAGTACAACCACGGAAGATACGCAGTATTTT.